Listed below are T cell receptor beta chains from one sample, sequenced in a study of cytomegalovirus exposure and HLA in healthy donors. Profiling relied on immunoSEQ multiplex PCR, and the TCRdb table lists in-frame clones only, not all of them. The table lists approximately 110,000 clones, approximately 15% of them singletons, with 1.5% to 2% in the top ten. Material: PBMCs. The origin of the receptors is a young woman in good health and CMV-seronegative. CDR3s include the opening cysteine and the closing phenylalanine or tryptophan. Each record gives: J gene, clone size, D gene, CDR3 length, V gene, CDR3 protein, CDR3 DNA. The D gene is left open where the match is weak. The listing skips clone size in some rows; elsewhere it reads once, few, many or a size class.

TRBJ2-1	.	TRBD1	13	TRBV2	CASAGQVLNEQFF	TGTGCCAGTGCGGGACAGGTTTTGAATGAGCAGTTCTTC
TRBJ2-5	.	.	14	TRBV27	CASSPGQFQETQYF	TGTGCCAGCAGCCCTGGACAGTTCCAAGAGACCCAGTACTTC
TRBJ2-3	few	.	14	TRBV5-1	CASSLEGGTDTQYF	TGCGCCAGCAGCTTGGAGGGGGGGACAGATACGCAGTATTTT
TRBJ2-2	.	TRBD1	15	TRBV9	CASSVGTAPTGELFF	TGTGCCAGCAGCGTCGGGACAGCCCCCACCGGGGAGCTGTTTTTT
TRBJ2-2	.	TRBD1	18	TRBV4-2	CASSHTPGQGDHTGELFF	TGTGCCAGCAGCCATACGCCGGGACAGGGGGATCACACCGGGGAGCTGTTTTTT
TRBJ1-3	.	.	14	TRBV5-1	CASSPGGSGNTIYF	TGCGCCAGCAGCCCCGGAGGCTCTGGAAACACCATATATTTT
TRBJ2-7	.	.	14	TRBV7-9	CASSPAAAAYEQYF	TGTGCCAGCAGCCCGGCAGCGGCTGCCTACGAGCAGTACTTC
TRBJ2-7	few	.	14	TRBV6-6	CASRRRGRGDEQYF	TGTGCCAGCAGACGTAGGGGGCGCGGGGACGAGCAGTACTTC
TRBJ1-4	.	.	16	TRBV5-6	CASSLGGGRTNEKLFF	TGTGCCAGCAGCCTAGGGGGGGGCAGGACTAATGAAAAACTGTTTTTT
TRBJ2-1	.	.	15	TRBV7-3	CASSLHTSSYNEQFF	TGTGCCAGCAGCTTACACACTAGCTCCTACAATGAGCAGTTCTTC
TRBJ2-5	.	TRBD1	17	TRBV14	CASSQPFGQGARETQYF	TGTGCCAGCAGCCAACCTTTTGGACAGGGGGCTAGAGAGACCCAGTACTTC
TRBJ2-7	few	TRBD2	17	TRBV18	CASSPSSGGSSSYEQYF	TGTGCCAGCTCACCTTCTAGCGGGGGCTCGAGCTCCTACGAGCAGTACTTC
TRBJ1-2	few	TRBD1	16	TRBV7-2	CASSLNGDRRSYGYTF	TGTGCCAGCAGCTTAAATGGGGACAGACGATCATATGGCTACACCTTC
TRBJ2-3	.	.	18	TRBV9	CASSVAGRGHLSTDTQYF	TGTGCCAGCAGCGTAGCGGGAAGGGGACACCTTAGCACAGATACGCAGTATTTT
TRBJ1-2	.	.	13	TRBV6-5	CASSYSVAYGYTF	TGTGCCAGCAGTTACAGCGTGGCCTATGGCTACACCTTC
TRBJ2-5	few	TRBD1	14	TRBV5-1	CASSLGQGYETQYF	TGCGCCAGCAGCCTGGGACAGGGTTACGAGACCCAGTACTTC
TRBJ2-7	few	TRBD2	14	TRBV7-3	CASSSTSTSGEQYF	TGTGCCAGCAGCTCGACTAGCACCTCCGGCGAGCAGTACTTC
TRBJ2-1	.	.	13	TRBV5-4	CASSPDSYNEQFF	TGTGCCAGCAGCCCAGACTCCTACAATGAGCAGTTCTTC
TRBJ1-1	.	.	13	TRBV6-1	CASKRLENTEAFF	TGTGCCAGCAAGCGGCTCGAGAACACTGAAGCTTTCTTT
TRBJ2-3	.	.	17	TRBV6-1	CASSEMDGGLVIDTQYF	TGTGCCAGCAGTGAAATGGACGGGGGGCTAGTTATAGATACGCAGTATTTT
TRBJ2-3	few	TRBD2	15	TRBV2	CASIRLAGTTDTQYF	TGTGCCAGCATCCGGCTAGCGGGAACCACAGATACGCAGTATTTT
TRBJ2-5	.	TRBD2	14	TRBV2	CASSRTRSAETQYF	TGTGCCAGCAGCCGGACTAGGAGTGCGGAGACCCAGTACTTC
TRBJ2-7	few	.	15	TRBV7-9	CASSSPRGAVDEQYF	TGTGCCAGCAGCTCCCCCAGGGGAGCGGTCGACGAGCAGTACTTC
TRBJ1-1	.	.	15	TRBV18	CASSPGAQGRTEAFF	TGTGCCAGCTCACCGGGGGCGCAGGGAAGGACTGAAGCTTTCTTT
TRBJ1-2	few	.	15	TRBV5-1	CASRFPDGGLDGYTF	TGCGCCAGCCGCTTCCCGGATGGGGGACTCGATGGCTACACCTTC
TRBJ2-1	few	.	15	TRBV7-3	CASSLGAGAHNEQFF	TGTGCCAGCAGCTTAGGGGCAGGGGCACACAATGAGCAGTTCTTC
TRBJ1-1	few	TRBD1	15	TRBV5-4	CASSPRQGGNTEPFF	TGTGCCAGCAGCCCGCGACAGGGCGGGAACACTGAACCTTTCTTC
TRBJ2-7	.	.	14	TRBV2	CATQSRGSDYEQYF	TGTGCCACCCAAAGTCGGGGGAGTGACTACGAGCAGTACTTC
TRBJ2-2	once	.	16	TRBV6-4	CASSDSPDLNTGDLFF	TGTGCCAGCAGTGACTCCCCCGACTTGAACACCGGGGATCTGTTTTTT
TRBJ2-1	.	TRBD1	11	TRBV9	CASGTDNEQFF	TGTGCCAGCGGGACAGATAATGAGCAGTTCTTC
TRBJ1-1	few	TRBD1	15	TRBV5-1	CASSAGQGMNTEAFF	TGCGCCAGCAGCGCCGGACAGGGCATGAACACTGAAGCTTTCTTT
TRBJ2-2	few	.	17	TRBV23-1	CASSRMGVRGSTGELFF	TGCGCCAGCAGTCGAATGGGGGTGAGGGGGAGCACCGGGGAGCTGTTTTTT
TRBJ1-1	few	.	14	TRBV19	CASSPGQRNTEAFF	TGTGCCAGTAGCCCGGGACAAAGGAACACTGAAGCTTTCTTT
TRBJ2-7	.	TRBD2	15	TRBV4-2	CASSQAPSGNYEQYF	TGTGCCAGCAGCCAAGCGCCTAGCGGGAACTACGAGCAGTACTTC
TRBJ2-1	.	.	18	TRBV30	CAWTKPGLQEYSYNEQFF	TGTGCCTGGACCAAACCGGGCCTACAGGAATACTCCTACAATGAGCAGTTCTTC
TRBJ2-2	.	.	13	TRBV6-6	CASRAGDTGELFF	TGTGCCAGCAGGGCAGGGGACACCGGGGAGCTGTTTTTT
TRBJ2-5	few	TRBD1	15	TRBV7-8	CASRSYKGGSETQYF	TGTGCCAGCCGCTCCTATAAAGGGGGCTCAGAGACCCAGTACTTC
TRBJ2-1	few	TRBD2	18	TRBV4-2	CASSQRVWTSGILNEQFF	TGTGCCAGCAGCCAAAGAGTATGGACTAGCGGGATTTTGAATGAGCAGTTCTTC
TRBJ1-2	.	TRBD1	15	TRBV7-2	CASSEGQRTRYGYTF	TGTGCCAGCAGCGAGGGACAGCGAACGCGCTATGGCTACACCTTC
TRBJ1-1	.	.	14	TRBV7-2	CASSLESRGTEAFF	TGTGCCAGCAGCTTAGAGTCTCGAGGCACTGAAGCTTTCTTT
TRBJ1-5	.	TRBD1	14	TRBV6-6	CASSQGGINQPQHF	TGTGCCAGCAGTCAAGGGGGCATTAATCAGCCCCAGCATTTT
TRBJ1-1	few	TRBD1	15	TRBV5-1	CASSRIQGASTEAFF	TGCGCCAGCAGCCGAATCCAGGGGGCGAGCACTGAAGCTTTCTTT
TRBJ2-7	.	TRBD1	15	TRBV4-1	CASSPGLGQVLEQYF	TGCGCCAGCAGCCCGGGCCTGGGACAGGTACTCGAGCAGTACTTC
TRBJ2-2	few	.	12	TRBV7-9	CASSLSAWELFF	TGTGCCAGCAGCTTATCTGCGTGGGAGCTGTTTTTT
TRBJ1-2	few	.	13	TRBV23-1	CASSSQGNYGYTF	TGCGCCAGCAGTTCACAGGGAAACTATGGCTACACCTTC
TRBJ1-2	.	.	15	TRBV19	CASSMGQGSDYGYTF	TGTGCCAGTAGTATGGGGCAGGGGTCGGACTATGGCTACACCTTC
TRBJ1-1	few	.	13	TRBV6-1	CASREGSVTEAFF	TGTGCCAGCAGGGAGGGGTCGGTCACTGAAGCTTTCTTT
TRBJ1-3	.	TRBD1	14	TRBV5-1	CASSSQTGGNTIYF	TGCGCCAGCAGCTCCCAGACAGGGGGAAACACCATATATTTT
TRBJ2-7	few	TRBD1	14	TRBV5-4	CASSPGTGAYEQYF	TGTGCCAGCAGCCCCGGGACAGGCGCCTACGAGCAGTACTTC
TRBJ1-5	.	.	17	TRBV28	CASSLWSQGLGNQPQHF	TGTGCCAGCAGTTTATGGTCTCAGGGTTTAGGGAATCAGCCCCAGCATTTT
TRBJ1-5	few	.	13	TRBV28	CASSSDTNQPQHF	TGTGCCAGCAGTTCGGACACGAATCAGCCCCAGCATTTT
TRBJ1-1	few	.	13	TRBV19	CASSLAENTEAFF	TGTGCCAGTAGTCTCGCAGAGAACACTGAAGCTTTCTTT
TRBJ1-3	.	TRBD1	15	TRBV28	CASSWSGGPGNTIYF	TGTGCCAGCAGTTGGTCAGGGGGCCCTGGAAACACCATATATTTT
TRBJ2-3	many	.	11	TRBV4-1	CASSLADTQYF	TGCGCCAGCAGCCTAGCAGATACGCAGTATTTT
TRBJ1-3	.	.	12	TRBV30	CAWSSSGNTIYF	TGTGCCTGGTCATCCTCTGGAAACACCATATATTTT
TRBJ1-6	few	TRBD1	14	TRBV6-5	CASSHRGHNSPLHF	TGTGCCAGCAGCCACAGGGGGCATAATTCACCCCTCCACTTT
TRBJ1-5	.	.	13	TRBV6-4	CASRLGGNQPQHF	TGTGCCAGCAGGCTAGGGGGCAATCAGCCCCAGCATTTT
TRBJ2-1	.	TRBD2	18	TRBV9	CASSVVGTSGSAHNEQFF	TGTGCCAGCAGCGTAGTGGGGACTAGCGGGAGTGCCCACAATGAGCAGTTCTTC